The source of this TCR beta chain is a study of control samples from healthy donors and cancer patients. V was trimmed by 6 bases and J by 5 bases, leaving 14 bases between them. This CDR3 contains 15 residues. Germline assignment: CDR1 MNHEY and CDR2 SVGAGI. Using immunoSEQ multiplex PCR, the repertoire was profiled, and TCRdb retains in-frame clones only, with some absent. Counted here are roughly 100,000 clones, around 89% occurring once; the ten biggest clones make up under 20%. This clonotype was sampled from a man aged 55-75 years with lung cancer. The chain employs TRBV6-5 and TRBJ1-6; a weak D match, TRBD1 (5 bases). The sequenced sample was PBMCs. In nucleotides, the CDR3 is TGTGCCAGCAGGGACTTGACAGTCGATAATTCACCCCTCCACTTT. This translates into CASRDLTVDNSPLHF.